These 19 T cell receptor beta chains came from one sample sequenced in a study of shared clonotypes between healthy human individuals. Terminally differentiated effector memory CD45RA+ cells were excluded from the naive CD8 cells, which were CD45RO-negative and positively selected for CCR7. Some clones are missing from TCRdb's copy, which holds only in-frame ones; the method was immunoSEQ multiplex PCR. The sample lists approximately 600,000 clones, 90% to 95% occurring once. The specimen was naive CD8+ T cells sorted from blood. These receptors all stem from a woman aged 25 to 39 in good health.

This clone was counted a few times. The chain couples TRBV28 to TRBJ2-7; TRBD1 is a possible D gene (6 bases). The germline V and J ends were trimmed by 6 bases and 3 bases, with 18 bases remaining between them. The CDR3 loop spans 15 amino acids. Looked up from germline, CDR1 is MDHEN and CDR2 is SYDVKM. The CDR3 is CASSPLGQTFYEQYF. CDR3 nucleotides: TGTGCCAGCAGCCCACTGGGACAAACTTTCTACGAGCAGTACTTC.

For the CDR3, the DNA is TGTGCCAGCAGTTTGGAACAGGGTTCCTACGAGCAGTACTTC. Residues: CASSLEQGSYEQYF. This chain joins TRBV28 and TRBJ2-7, with TRBD1 as a possible D gene (6 bases). This CDR3 has 14 residues. In germline, CDR1 is MDHEN, CDR2 SYDVKM. V was cut by 3 bases and J by 1 base, with 10 bases left in between. Using reference TRBV28 and TRBJ2-7 for the parts outside the CDR3, the full variable domain is DVKVTQSSRYLVKRTGEKVFLECVQDMDHENMFWYRQDPGLGLRLIYFSYDVKMKEKGDIPEGYSVSREKKERFSLILESASTNQTSMYLCASSLEQGSYEQYFGPGTRLTVT.

The CDR3 loop is CASSFGSSTYEQYF. The CDR3 DNA is TGTGCCAGCAGTTTCGGCTCTTCAACCTACGAGCAGTACTTC. The rearrangement joins TRBV27 to TRBJ2-7; D not resolved. The length of the CDR3 is 14 residues. CDR1 is MNHEY and CDR2 is SMNVEV in the germline V gene (reference sequence). V gave up 3 bases and J gave up 2 bases, with 11 bases separating them.

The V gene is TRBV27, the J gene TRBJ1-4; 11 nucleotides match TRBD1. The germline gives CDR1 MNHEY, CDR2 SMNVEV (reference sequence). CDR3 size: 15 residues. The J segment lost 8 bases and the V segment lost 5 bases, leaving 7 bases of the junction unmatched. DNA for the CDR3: TGTGCCAGCAGTCCCGGACAGGGGGCGGGAGAAAAACTGTTTTTT. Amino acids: CASSPGQGAGEKLFF.

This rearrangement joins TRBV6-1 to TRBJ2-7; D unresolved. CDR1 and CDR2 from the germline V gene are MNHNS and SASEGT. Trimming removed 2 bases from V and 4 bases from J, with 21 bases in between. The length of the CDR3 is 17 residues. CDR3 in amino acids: CASSETRQIVELYEQYF. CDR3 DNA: TGTGCCAGCAGTGAAACGCGACAAATAGTTGAGCTTTACGAGCAGTACTTC.

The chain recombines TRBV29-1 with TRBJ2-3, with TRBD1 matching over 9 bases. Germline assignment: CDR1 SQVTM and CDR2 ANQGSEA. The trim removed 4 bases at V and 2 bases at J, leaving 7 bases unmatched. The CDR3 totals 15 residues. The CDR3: CSVGPDRGTTDTQYF. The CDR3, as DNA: TGCAGCGTTGGTCCGGACAGGGGAACCACAGATACGCAGTATTTT.

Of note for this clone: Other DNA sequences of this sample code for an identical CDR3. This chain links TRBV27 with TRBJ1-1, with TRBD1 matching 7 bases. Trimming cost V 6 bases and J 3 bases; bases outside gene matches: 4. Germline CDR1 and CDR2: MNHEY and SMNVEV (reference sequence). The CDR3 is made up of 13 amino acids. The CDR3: CASSLDRDTEAFF. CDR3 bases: TGTGCCAGCAGCCTAGACAGGGACACTGAAGCTTTCTTT.

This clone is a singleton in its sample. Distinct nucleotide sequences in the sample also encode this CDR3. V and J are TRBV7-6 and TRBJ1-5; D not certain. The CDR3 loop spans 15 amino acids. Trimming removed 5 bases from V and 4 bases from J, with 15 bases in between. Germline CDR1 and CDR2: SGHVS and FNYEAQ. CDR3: CASSPEGGGNQPQHF. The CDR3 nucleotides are TGTGCCAGCAGCCCCGAGGGAGGTGGGAATCAGCCCCAGCATTTT.

The DNA of the CDR3 is TGTGCCAGCAGTGATGGCGTAACTAGCACAGATACGCAGTATTTT. Protein sequence: CASSDGVTSTDTQYF. The rearrangement links TRBV2 to TRBJ2-3; D is unclear. CDR1 and CDR2 from the germline V gene are SNHLY and FYNNEI. The CDR3 is made up of 15 amino acids. Trimming left V 3 bases short and J 0 bases short, with 10 bases between.

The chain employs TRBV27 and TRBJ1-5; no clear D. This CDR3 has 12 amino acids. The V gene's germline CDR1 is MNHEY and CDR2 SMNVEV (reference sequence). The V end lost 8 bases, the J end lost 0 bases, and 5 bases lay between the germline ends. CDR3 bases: TGTGCCAGCCTGGATAGCAATCAGCCCCAGCATTTT. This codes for CASLDSNQPQHF.

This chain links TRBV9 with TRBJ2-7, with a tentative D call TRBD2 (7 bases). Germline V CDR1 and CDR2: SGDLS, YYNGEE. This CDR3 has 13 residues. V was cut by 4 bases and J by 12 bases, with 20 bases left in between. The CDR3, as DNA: TGTGCCAGCAGCCTAGGGGGGGGCCCCCCGGTGTACTTC. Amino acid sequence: CASSLGGGPPVYF.

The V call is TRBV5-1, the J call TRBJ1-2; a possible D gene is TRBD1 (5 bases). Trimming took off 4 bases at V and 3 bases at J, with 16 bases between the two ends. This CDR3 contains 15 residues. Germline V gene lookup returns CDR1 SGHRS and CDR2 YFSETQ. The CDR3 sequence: CASSPWWGTDYGYTF. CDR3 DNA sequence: TGCGCCAGCAGCCCCTGGTGGGGGACGGACTATGGCTACACCTTC.

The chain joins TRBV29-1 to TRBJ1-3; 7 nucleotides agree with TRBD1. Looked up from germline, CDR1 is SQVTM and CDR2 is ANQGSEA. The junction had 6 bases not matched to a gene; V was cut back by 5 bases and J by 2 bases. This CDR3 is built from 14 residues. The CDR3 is CSVQGVAAGNTIYF. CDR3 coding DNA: TGCAGCGTTCAGGGGGTCGCGGCTGGAAACACCATATATTTT. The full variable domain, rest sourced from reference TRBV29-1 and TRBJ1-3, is SAVISQKPSRDICQRGTSLTIQCQVDSQVTMMFWYRQQPGQSLTLIATANQGSEATYESGFVIDKFPISRPNLTFSTLTVSNMSPEDSSIYLCSVQGVAAGNTIYFGEGSWLTVV.

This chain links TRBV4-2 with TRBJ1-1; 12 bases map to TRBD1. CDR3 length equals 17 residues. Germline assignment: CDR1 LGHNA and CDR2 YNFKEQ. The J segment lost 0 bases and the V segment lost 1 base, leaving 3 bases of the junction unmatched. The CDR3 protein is CASSQGGTGGMNTEAFF. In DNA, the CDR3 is TGTGCCAGCAGCCAAGGAGGGACAGGGGGCATGAACACTGAAGCTTTCTTT.

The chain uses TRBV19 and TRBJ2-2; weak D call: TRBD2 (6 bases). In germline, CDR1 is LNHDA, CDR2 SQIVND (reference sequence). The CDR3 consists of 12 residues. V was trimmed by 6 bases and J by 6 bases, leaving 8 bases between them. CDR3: CASRGEAGELFF. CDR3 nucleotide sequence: TGTGCCAGTAGGGGGGAGGCCGGGGAGCTGTTTTTT.

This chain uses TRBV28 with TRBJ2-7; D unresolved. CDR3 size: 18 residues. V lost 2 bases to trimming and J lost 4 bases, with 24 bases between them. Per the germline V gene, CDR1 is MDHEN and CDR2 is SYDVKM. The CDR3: CASSLPPTDGLISYEQYF. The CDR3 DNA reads TGTGCCAGCAGTTTACCCCCAACTGACGGCCTGATAAGTTACGAGCAGTACTTC.

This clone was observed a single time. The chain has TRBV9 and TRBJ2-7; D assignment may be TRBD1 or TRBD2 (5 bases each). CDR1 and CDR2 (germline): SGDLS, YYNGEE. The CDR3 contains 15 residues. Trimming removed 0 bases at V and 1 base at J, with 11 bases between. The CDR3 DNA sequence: TGTGCCAGCAGCGTAGGGGGCAGAGGGTCCTACGAGCAGTACTTC. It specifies CASSVGGRGSYEQYF.

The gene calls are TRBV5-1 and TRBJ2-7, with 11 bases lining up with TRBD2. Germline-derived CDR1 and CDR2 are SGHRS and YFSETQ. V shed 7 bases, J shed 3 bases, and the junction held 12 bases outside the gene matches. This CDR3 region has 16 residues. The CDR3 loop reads CASGISTSGVLYEQYF. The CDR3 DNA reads TGCGCCAGCGGGATCTCGACTAGCGGGGTTCTCTACGAGCAGTACTTC.

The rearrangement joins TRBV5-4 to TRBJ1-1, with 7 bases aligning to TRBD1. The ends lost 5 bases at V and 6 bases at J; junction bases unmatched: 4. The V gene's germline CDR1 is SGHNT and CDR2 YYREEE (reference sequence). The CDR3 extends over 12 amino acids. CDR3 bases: TGTGCCAGCAGTTCCGGGACAGCTGAAGCTTTCTTT. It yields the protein CASSSGTAEAFF.